This record concerns one T cell receptor (beta chain) sequence. Antigen: not known. The CDR3 has 14 amino acids. Trimming took 6 bases from V and 7 from J, leaving 22 bases between them. Looked up from germline, CDR1 is SQVTM and CDR2 is ANQGSEA. This sample is drawn from a study of T cell responses to AZD1222 COVID-19 vaccine. General study results and limits: The donors showed a predominance of white British ancestry and of females, with possible underestimation of clonal diversity. Regions left unmutated in variants are reportedly the target of nearly half of spike-specific TCRs.

The repertoire was sequenced with immunoSEQ multiplex PCR; TCRdb's copy has only in-frame clones and lacks some. The sample holds just over 150,000 clones, about 85% seen once. The chain employs TRBV29-1 and TRBJ2-7; D may be TRBD2 (7 bases). The clonotype originates from an adult who had recovered from COVID-19. The sample here was peripheral blood, taken after recovery from COVID-19. Here the CDR3 DNA reads TGCAGCGTCAGTGTAGGGGGGGACCTTTCGGAGCAGTACTTC. It specifies CSVSVGGDLSEQYF.